This is a list of T cell receptor beta chains from one sample in a study of T cells in Graves' hyperthyroidism and ophthalmopathy. A single record per CDR3 protein comes from TCRdb applying MiXCR to the multiplex PCR reads. The repertoire consists of about 270,000 distinct CDR3 sequences, with approximately 21% occurring once and the leading ten covering roughly 60%. The sequencing sample was made of blood. The origin of the receptors is a man aged 30 to 39 with Graves' ophthalmopathy. Both conserved end residues are part of each CDR3. The D gene is left open where the match is weak. The size of a clone is reported for some rows only, either as once, few or many, or as a class for expanded clones.

>TRBD1|TRBV5-8|TRBJ1-4|NA
TGTGCCAGCAGCATACAGGGGAGGGAGGAAAAACTGTTTTTT
CASSIQGREEKLFF
>NA|TRBV28|TRBJ2-1|few
TGTGCCAGCATCCCCCGTCCCTCCTGGAATGAGCAGTTCTTC
CASIPRPSWNEQFF
>TRBD1|TRBV30|TRBJ2-2|NA
TGTGCCGGACCCGACAGGGGTTCGGACACCGGGGAGCTGTTTTTT
CAGPDRGSDTGELFF
>TRBD2|TRBV29-1|TRBJ2-7|few
TGCAGCGTTGAAACTAGCGGCCACTCCTACGAGCAGTACTTC
CSVETSGHSYEQYF
>NA|TRBV7-3|TRBJ2-6|NA
TGTGCCAGCAGGACGGCGGGACCGAGCTCTGGGGCCAACGTCCTGACTTTC
CASRTAGPSSGANVLTF
>TRBD1|TRBV7-9|TRBJ2-5|NA
TGTGCCAGCAGCCGCGCCGGGACAGGGAAACAAGAGACCCAGTACTTC
CASSRAGTGKQETQYF
>TRBD2|TRBV5-1|TRBJ2-3|many
TGCGCCAGCAGCACTAGCGGTTTCACAGATACGCAGTATTTT
CASSTSGFTDTQYF
>NA|TRBV5-1|TRBJ2-3|NA
TGCGCCAGCAGCTTTTTTCGGGATCGGATAGATACGCAGTATTTT
CASSFFRDRIDTQYF
>NA|TRBV5-1|TRBJ1-1|NA
TGCGCCAGCAGCTTGGGTGACAGGAGGGAAGCTTTCTTT
CASSLGDRREAFF
>TRBD1|TRBV15|TRBJ2-3|NA
TGTGCCACCAGCAGAGAGGGGACAGGTGATACGCAGTATTTT
CATSREGTGDTQYF
>TRBD1|TRBV24-1|TRBJ2-7|NA
TGTGCCACCAGTGACTGGACAGGAAACTCCTACGAGCAGTACTTC
CATSDWTGNSYEQYF
>TRBD1|TRBV18|TRBJ2-7|NA
TGTGCCAGCTCCCGGGGGACAGGGAGGGGGGAGCAGTACTTC
CASSRGTGRGEQYF
>NA|TRBV29-1|TRBJ2-1|NA
TGCGGCGTCCTTGGAGGGGGCTACAATGAGCAGTTCTTC
CGVLGGGYNEQFF
>TRBD2|TRBV7-9|TRBJ2-1|once
TGTGCCAGCAGCTTATCGGGACTAGCGGGAGAAGCCTACAATGAGCAGTTCTTC
CASSLSGLAGEAYNEQFF
>TRBD1|TRBV30|TRBJ2-2|few
TGTGCCTGGGGACAGGGGGCCCTCACCGGGGAGCTGTTTTTT
CAWGQGALTGELFF
>NA|TRBV12-3/TRBV12-4|TRBJ2-3|few
TGTGCCAGCAGTCAAAGAGCGCTCACAGATACGCAGTATTTT
CASSQRALTDTQYF
>TRBD1|TRBV12-3/TRBV12-4|TRBJ1-1|many
TGTGCCAGCAGTTCCCTGACAGGGTCAGGCCCCAACACTGAAGCTTTCTTT
CASSSLTGSGPNTEAFF
>TRBD2|TRBV4-1|TRBJ2-7|few
TGCGCCAGCAGCCTTAGATCGGGACTATCCTACGAGCAGTACTTC
CASSLRSGLSYEQYF
>TRBD2|TRBV10-3|TRBJ2-5|NA
TGTGCCATCAGTGGCGGCGGGGGGGAGACCCAGTACTTC
CAISGGGGETQYF
>TRBD1|TRBV2|TRBJ1-1|many
TGTGCCCTGGGACAGGAAAACGGGGGAGCTTTCTTT
CALGQENGGAFF
>NA|TRBV9|TRBJ2-1|NA
TGTGCCAGCAGCGTAGGAAAGGGACCTTACAATGAGCAGTTCTTC
CASSVGKGPYNEQFF
>NA|TRBV20-1|TRBJ2-7|few
TGCAGTGCTACCAGAGGGGGTAACCCCTACGAGCAGTACTTC
CSATRGGNPYEQYF
>NA|TRBV12-3/TRBV12-4|TRBJ2-7|many
TGTGCCAGCAGTTTAACTAGCTCCTACGAGCAGTACTTC
CASSLTSSYEQYF
>NA|TRBV28|TRBJ2-3|few
TGTGCCAGCAGTTTCCCGCTTAGCGGTGCGAAAGATACGCAGTATTTT
CASSFPLSGAKDTQYF
>NA|TRBV12-3/TRBV12-4|TRBJ2-6|many
TGTGCCAGCAGTTTGGGGGCGGGGGCCAACGTCCTGACTTTC
CASSLGAGANVLTF
>TRBD2|TRBV19|TRBJ2-1|few
TGTGCCAGTAGTATGCGGCGGGAGGGCCCTGGCAATGAGCAGTTCTTC
CASSMRREGPGNEQFF
>NA|TRBV4-1|TRBJ2-3|NA
TGCGCCAGCAGCCAAAGATTGTCACAGATCACAGATACGCAGTATTTT
CASSQRLSQITDTQYF
>NA|TRBV19|TRBJ1-1|NA
TGTGCCAGTAGCCCGGCGGGATTGAACACTGAAGCTTTCTTT
CASSPAGLNTEAFF
>TRBD2|TRBV28|TRBJ2-5|many
TGTGCCAGCAGTTTAATAGCGGGGGGAGAGACCCAGTACTTC
CASSLIAGGETQYF